This entry lists 21 T cell receptor beta chains sequenced from one sample in a study of cytomegalovirus exposure and HLA in healthy donors. PCR used 60 Vbeta primers and 13 Jbeta primers. The table came from immunoSEQ multiplex PCR; TCRdb's copy has only in-frame clones and leaves some out. The sample contains some 170,000 clones, 77% of which appear only once. The sequencing input was PBMCs. The receptor source for this set is a woman in her twenties or thirties in good health and CMV-seronegative.

V gene TRBV29-1 combines with J gene TRBJ2-7, with D possibly TRBD1 on 5 matching bases. From germline, CDR1 is SQVTM and CDR2 ANQGSEA. The CDR3 totals 12 residues. Trimming left V 4 bases short and J 0 bases short, with 7 bases between. The CDR3 coding sequence is TGCAGCGTTGGGGGCAGCTCCTACGAGCAGTACTTC. Translation: CSVGGSSYEQYF.

This chain joins TRBV28 and TRBJ2-7, with D perhaps TRBD1 (6 bases). V lost 6 bases to trimming and J lost 7 bases, with 10 bases between them. The CDR3 has 11 amino acids. CDR1 and CDR2 from the germline V gene are MDHEN and SYDVKM. CDR3 in DNA: TGTGCCAGCAGATACAGGGTTGAGCAGTACTTC. Translated, it gives CASRYRVEQYF.

This chain joins TRBV7-4 and TRBJ1-3, with 8 bases matching TRBD1. The CDR3 has 15 amino acids. V gave up 1 base and J gave up 9 bases; unmatched junction bases: 8. Germline V gene sequence: CDR1 SGHVT, CDR2 SQSDAQ. The CDR3 sequence: CASSLGQGTIITIYF. The CDR3 region has the DNA TGTGCCAGCAGCTTAGGACAGGGGACTATCATCACCATATATTTT.

The chain combines TRBV2 with TRBJ2-7, with no clear D. V shed 4 bases and J shed 6 bases, with 10 bases lying between them. Germline assignment: CDR1 SNHLY and CDR2 FYNNEI. The CDR3 runs 12 residues. The CDR3: CASSGPPGEQYF. The CDR3 bases are TGTGCCAGCAGTGGGCCTCCTGGCGAGCAGTACTTC.

V and J are TRBV25-1 and TRBJ1-2; weak D call: TRBD1 (5 bases). CDR3 size: 13 residues. V gave up 4 bases and J gave up 7 bases, with 13 bases separating them. The V gene's germline CDR1 is MGHDK and CDR2 SYGVNS. In DNA, the CDR3 is TGTGCCAGCAGTGGGACACCCTCGACTGGCTACACCTTC. Encoded protein: CASSGTPSTGYTF.

The chain combines TRBV28 with TRBJ1-5; unclear D gene. Germline CDR1 MDHEN, CDR2 SYDVKM. This CDR3 has 14 amino acids. Trimming shortened V by 1 base and J by 4 bases, and 8 bases separated the two germline ends. CDR3 region: CASSLSRLNQPQHF. The CDR3 DNA reads as TGTGCCAGCAGTTTATCCAGGCTTAATCAGCCCCAGCATTTT.

This clone was detected only a few times. V usage is TRBV5-6 and J usage is TRBJ2-7; 9 nucleotides line up with TRBD1. The CDR3 has 15 residues. Trimming at V came to 6 bases and at J to 5 bases, leaving 12 bases not matched to a gene. Germline V gene sequence: CDR1 SGHDT, CDR2 YYEEEE. The DNA for the CDR3 is TGTGCCAGCACCTCGCCCGGGACAGGGTCCCACGAGCAGTACTTC. It yields the protein CASTSPGTGSHEQYF.

V and J are TRBV7-6 and TRBJ1-1; no firm D call. Trimming removed 0 bases from V and 3 bases from J, with 5 bases in between. CDR1 is SGHVS and CDR2 is FNYEAQ in the germline V gene. CDR3 length: 13 residues. The CDR3 protein is CASSLAPDTEAFF. The CDR3 DNA reads TGTGCCAGCAGCTTAGCTCCCGACACTGAAGCTTTCTTT.

This clone has just a few counts. The chain joins TRBV28 to TRBJ1-4, with 7 bases matching TRBD1. Germline CDR1 MDHEN, CDR2 SYDVKM. The ends lost 6 bases at V and 8 bases at J; junction bases unmatched: 12. The CDR3 loop spans 15 amino acids. CDR3 bases: TGTGCCAGCAGCCCTGGGGGGACAGTCGAAGAAAAACTGTTTTTT. Amino acids: CASSPGGTVEEKLFF.

V and J are TRBV29-1 and TRBJ2-7; D possibly corresponds to TRBD1 (6 bases). CDR1 and CDR2 from the germline V gene are SQVTM and ANQGSEA. V was trimmed by 4 bases and J by 3 bases, leaving 16 bases between them. This CDR3 contains 14 residues. Here the CDR3 reads CSVGLGTHVYEQYF. CDR3 in DNA: TGCAGCGTTGGCCTCGGGACACACGTCTACGAGCAGTACTTC.

The chain couples TRBV5-6 to TRBJ1-1, with a possible D match to TRBD1 (5 bases). The germline V and J ends were trimmed by 4 bases and 2 bases, with 9 bases remaining between them. The CDR3 covers 13 residues. Germline CDR1 SGHDT, CDR2 YYEEEE. The CDR3 region has the DNA TGTGCCAGCAGCAAGGGGATAAACACTGAAGCTTTCTTT. It is translated as CASSKGINTEAFF.

This chain connects TRBV28 to TRBJ2-5, with TRBD1 matching 7 bases. Trimming cost V 5 bases and J 5 bases; bases outside gene matches: 8. Looked up from germline, CDR1 is MDHEN and CDR2 is SYDVKM. This CDR3 contains 14 residues. CDR3 nucleotides: TGTGCCAGCAGTACCAGTGGGACAGTCGAGACCCAGTACTTC. The encoded protein is CASSTSGTVETQYF.

This chain uses TRBV30 with TRBJ1-6; TRBD1 aligns across 7 bases. Germline lookup yields CDR1 GTSNPN and CDR2 SVGIG (reference sequence). The CDR3 totals 14 residues. Unmatched junction bases numbered 10, after V lost 4 bases and J lost 10 bases. CDR3 protein: CAWIGRGLRSPLHF. The CDR3 DNA reads TGTGCCTGGATTGGAAGGGGGCTCCGGTCACCCCTCCACTTT.

V gene TRBV7-9 combines with J gene TRBJ2-7; D might be TRBD1 (6 bases). Germline V gene sequence: CDR1 SEHNR, CDR2 FQNEAQ (reference sequence). The CDR3 sequence is 13 residues long. Trimming left V 5 bases short and J 2 bases short, with 10 bases between. The DNA for the CDR3 is TGTGCCAGCAGCCAGGCAGGGGCCTACGAGCAGTACTTC. This codes for CASSQAGAYEQYF.

In this sample, this clone turned up a few times. The chain is built from TRBV21-1 and TRBJ1-2. TRBV21-1 is termed a pseudogene. CDR3 size: 12 residues. CDR3 DNA: TGTGCCAGCAGCCAAAAAGCGGGGGGCTACACCTTC. Protein: CASSQKAGGYTF.

This clone was seen just once. The chain employs TRBV25-1 and TRBJ1-2; D is possibly TRBD1 (5 bases). Trimming shortened V by 6 bases and J by 4 bases, and 15 bases separated the two germline ends. The CDR3 totals 14 residues. Looked up from germline, CDR1 is MGHDK and CDR2 is SYGVNS. As DNA, the CDR3 is TGTGCCAGCAGCCCCGGGGCGGGAGCCTATGGCTACACCTTC. Translated: CASSPGAGAYGYTF.

Remarks on this clone: At one end the junction does not follow the germline gene, possibly because of a read error. V and J are TRBV7-3 and TRBJ2-6; D may correspond to TRBD1 or TRBD2 (5 bases each). CDR1 is SGHTA and CDR2 is FQGTGA in the germline V gene. The CDR3 length is 16 residues. The CDR3 loop is CSSSGDSSSGANVLTF. CDR3 DNA: TGTTCCAGCAGCGGTGACAGCAGCTCTGGGGCCAACGTCCTGACTTTC.

The chain links TRBV19 to TRBJ1-2; D call uncertain. CDR1 is LNHDA, CDR2 SQIVND, per germline (reference sequence). V was pared by 9 bases and J by 0 bases, with 11 bases between. The CDR3 extends over 13 amino acids. This CDR3 reads CASCFGANYGYTF. Written as DNA, the CDR3 is TGTGCCAGCTGCTTCGGAGCTAACTATGGCTACACCTTC.

The rearrangement uses TRBV9 and TRBJ2-5; D perhaps matches TRBD1 (6 bases). The V gene's germline CDR1 is SGDLS and CDR2 YYNGEE. CDR3 size: 15 residues. V lost 1 base and J 2 bases, leaving 12 bases between the germline ends. The CDR3 loop reads CASSVRQGQQETQYF. For the CDR3, the DNA is TGTGCCAGCAGCGTAAGGCAGGGGCAACAAGAGACCCAGTACTTC. Drawing the rest from reference TRBV9 and TRBJ2-5, the complete variable domain is DSGVTQTPKHLITATGQRVTLRCSPRSGDLSVYWYQQSLDQGLQFLIQYYNGEERAKGNILERFSAQQFPDLHSELNLSSLELGDSALYFCASSVRQGQQETQYFGPGTRLLVL.

V and J are TRBV19 and TRBJ1-1; TRBD1 agrees at 11 bases. V shed 5 bases and J 0 bases; nucleotides not matched to a gene: 8. Germline CDR1 and CDR2: LNHDA and SQIVND (reference sequence). The CDR3 sequence is 17 residues long. The CDR3 coding sequence is TGTGCCAGTAGTCCGAGGACAGGGGGCAGTCTGAACACTGAAGCTTTCTTT. Amino acid sequence: CASSPRTGGSLNTEAFF.

As to this clone: Germline is not matched at one junction end, which may reflect a read error. This chain joins TRBV29-1 and TRBJ1-2, with 11 bases fitting TRBD1. Germline CDR1 is SQVTM and CDR2 is ANQGSEA. The CDR3 has 16 residues. The CDR3: CSAEGTGGPNSYGYPF. In DNA, the CDR3 is TGCAGCGCTGAAGGGACAGGGGGGCCCAACAGCTATGGCTACCCCTTC.